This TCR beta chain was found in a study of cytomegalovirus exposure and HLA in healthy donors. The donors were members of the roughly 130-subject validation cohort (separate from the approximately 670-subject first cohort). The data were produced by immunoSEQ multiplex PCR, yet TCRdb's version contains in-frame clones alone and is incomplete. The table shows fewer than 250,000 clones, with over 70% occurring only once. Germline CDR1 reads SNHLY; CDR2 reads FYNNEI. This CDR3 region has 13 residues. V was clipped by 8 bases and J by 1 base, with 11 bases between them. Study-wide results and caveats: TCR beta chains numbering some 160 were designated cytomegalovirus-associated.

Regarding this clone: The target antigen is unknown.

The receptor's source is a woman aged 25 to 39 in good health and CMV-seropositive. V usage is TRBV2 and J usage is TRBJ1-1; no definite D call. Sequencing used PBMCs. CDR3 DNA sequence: TGTGCCAGCCCCGCCGGGTCGAACACTGAAGCTTTCTTT. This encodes CASPAGSNTEAFF.